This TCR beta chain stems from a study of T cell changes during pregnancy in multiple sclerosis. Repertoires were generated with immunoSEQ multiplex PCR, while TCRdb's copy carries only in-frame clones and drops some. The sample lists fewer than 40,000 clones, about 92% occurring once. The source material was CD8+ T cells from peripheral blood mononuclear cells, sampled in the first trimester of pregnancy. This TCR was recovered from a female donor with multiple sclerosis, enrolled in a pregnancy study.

In DNA form, the CDR3 reads TGTGCCTGGAGCGCAGGGGGCGGGTACGAGCAGTACTTC. Translated, it gives CAWSAGGGYEQYF. The V gene is TRBV30, the J gene TRBJ2-7, with 8 bases identical to TRBD1. In germline, CDR1 is GTSNPN, CDR2 SVGIG (reference sequence). CDR3 size: 13 residues. V was pared by 3 bases and J by 4 bases, with 5 bases of the junction left unmatched.